This is a list of T cell receptor beta chains from one sample in a study of response to subunit inactivated influenza vaccine. TCRdb independently ran MiXCR on the RT-PCR reads; one entry per CDR3 protein. Of 700,000 to 800,000 distinct CDR3 sequences in the sample, roughly 20% were seen once. Here the sequenced sample was PBMCs from blood, taken roughly 5 days after vaccination. The receptors originated from a man aged 45 to 65 who received an inactivated influenza vaccine. CDR3s include the opening cysteine and the closing phenylalanine or tryptophan. Fields, in order: clone size, J gene, D gene, V gene, CDR3 protein, CDR3 DNA. D genes are given only for firm matches. Clone size, where shown, is once, few, many, or a class for clones that have expanded.

few | TRBJ2-7 | TRBD1 | TRBV27 | CASSGTGASYEQYF | TGTGCCAGCAGTGGGACAGGGGCTTCCTACGAGCAGTACTTC
NA | TRBJ2-1 | NA | TRBV6-5 | CASSYTETNSYNEQFF | TGTGCCAGCAGTTACACCGAGACCAATTCCTACAATGAGCAGTTCTTC
NA | TRBJ2-5 | TRBD2 | TRBV5-8 | CASSGGLAGLKTQYF | TGTGCCAGCAGCGGGGGACTAGCGGGACTTAAGACCCAGTACTTC
many | TRBJ2-7 | NA | TRBV29-1 | CSAGQGWSYEQYF | TGCAGCGCTGGCCAGGGATGGAGCTACGAGCAGTACTTC
many | TRBJ2-3 | TRBD2 | TRBV5-1 | CASSPGGAQYF | TGCGCCAGCAGCCCGGGAGGGGCGCAGTATTTT
many | TRBJ2-1 | TRBD2 | TRBV29-1 | CSVLLAGGYEQFF | TGCAGCGTGCTACTAGCGGGGGGCTATGAGCAGTTCTTC
NA | TRBJ2-7 | TRBD2 | TRBV11-2 | CASSLRVSGITNEQYF | TGTGCCAGCAGCTTACGAGTTAGCGGGATAACAAACGAGCAGTACTTC
few | TRBJ1-5 | NA | TRBV7-8 | CASSLARISNQPQHF | TGTGCCAGCAGCTTAGCGAGAATTAGCAATCAGCCCCAGCATTTT
few | TRBJ2-7 | TRBD2 | TRBV20-1 | CSAQMGLNYEQYF | TGCAGTGCCCAGATGGGACTAAACTACGAGCAGTACTTC
few | TRBJ2-3 | NA | TRBV7-2 | CASGTHSTDTQYF | TGTGCCAGCGGCACTCATAGCACAGATACGCAGTATTTT
few | TRBJ2-1 | NA | TRBV5-5 | CASSSLLSRQDNNEQFF | TGTGCCAGCAGCTCCCTCCTGTCGAGACAGGATAACAATGAGCAGTTCTTC
NA | TRBJ2-7 | NA | TRBV10-3 | CAISVAQGNYEQYF | TGTGCCATCAGTGTAGCCCAGGGGAACTACGAGCAGTACTTC
NA | TRBJ2-1 | NA | TRBV5-6 | CASSLAGRQGTYNEQFF | TGTGCCAGCAGCTTGGCCGGGAGACAGGGCACCTACAATGAGCAGTTCTTC
NA | TRBJ2-7 | NA | TRBV20-1 | CSASDGAQGEQYF | TGCAGTGCTTCGGACGGAGCCCAGGGCGAGCAGTACTTC
few | TRBJ1-4 | TRBD1 | TRBV19 | CASSPLGTGDEKLFF | TGTGCCAGTAGTCCCCTCGGGACAGGGGATGAAAAACTGTTTTTT
NA | TRBJ2-7 | TRBD1 | TRBV20-1 | CSGWTGASSYEQYF | TGCAGTGGATGGACAGGGGCCAGCTCCTACGAGCAGTACTTC
few | TRBJ2-1 | TRBD2 | TRBV25-1 | CASSEYSGSTHEQFF | TGTGCCAGCAGTGAATATAGCGGGAGTACCCATGAGCAGTTCTTC
NA | TRBJ2-7 | TRBD1 | TRBV18 | CASSPLGQTSSYEQYF | TGTGCCAGCTCACCATTGGGACAGACGAGCTCCTACGAGCAGTACTTC
NA | TRBJ1-1 | NA | TRBV5-1 | CASSNSENTEAFF | TGCGCCAGCAGCAACTCAGAAAACACTGAAGCTTTCTTT
many | TRBJ1-2 | TRBD1 | TRBV6-1 | CASSQDRPNYGYTF | TGTGCCAGCAGTCAGGACAGGCCTAACTATGGCTACACCTTC
many | TRBJ1-2 | TRBD1 | TRBV29-1 | CSVGGTGGFDYGYTF | TGCAGCGTTGGCGGGACAGGGGGCTTCGACTATGGCTACACCTTC
few | TRBJ2-7 | NA | TRBV12-3/TRBV12-4 | CASSGDSTSYEQYF | TGTGCCAGCAGCGGGGACTCCACCTCCTACGAGCAGTACTTC
NA | TRBJ1-5 | NA | TRBV19 | CASSADTYRGQPQHF | TGTGCCAGTAGTGCCGATACGTACAGAGGTCAGCCCCAGCATTTT
few | TRBJ2-7 | TRBD2 | TRBV5-1 | CASSNGRGAGVDEQYF | TGCGCCAGCAGTAATGGACGGGGAGCGGGAGTTGACGAGCAGTACTTC
NA | TRBJ2-1 | NA | TRBV20-1 | CSASGQTLGQFF | TGCAGTGCTAGTGGACAGACGCTGGGCCAGTTCTTC
few | TRBJ1-3 | NA | TRBV6-1 | CAAREGPASNTIYF | TGTGCCGCGCGAGAGGGCCCCGCTAGTAACACCATATATTTT
NA | TRBJ1-5 | NA | TRBV12-3/TRBV12-4 | CASSLYATGNQPQHF | TGTGCCAGCAGTTTATACGCTACAGGCAATCAGCCCCAGCATTTT
few | TRBJ2-2 | NA | TRBV5-1 | CASSLLADPTGELFF | TGCGCCAGCAGCTTGTTGGCGGACCCCACCGGGGAGCTGTTTTTT